The clone carrying this T cell receptor beta chain was observed many times. As yet, its antigen is unknown. These data belong to a study of T cell repertoires in cytomegalovirus infection. Study results and limitations: Cumulative frequency (of public TCR beta family members) identified carriers of CMV plus the relevant HLA. HLA-C-restricted TCR beta clonotypes specific for CMV led the ex vivo response.

The germline gives CDR1 MNHNS, CDR2 SASEGT. V gave up 7 bases and J gave up 3 bases, with 9 bases separating them. The CDR3 is 12 amino acids. TCRdb ran MiXCR on the reads and lists one entry per CDR3 protein. This table has 250,000 to 350,000 distinct CDR3 sequences, about 26% appearing once. The chain is built from TRBV6-1 and TRBJ1-1; D gene uncertain. Sample: PBMCs. The sequence came from a human donor in good health (CMV status not recorded). Some clones in this sample may be carry-over from other donors' samples. This chain's CDR3 is CASTSPYTEAFF. CDR3 nucleotides: TGTGCCAGCACCTCTCCGTACACTGAAGCTTTCTTT.